The T cell receptor beta chain described here comes from a study of CD4 T cells in relation to SARS-CoV-2 and coronaviruses. Unexposed donor CD4+ T cells date from about 2011-2019, before the COVID-19 pandemic. Cryopreserved PBMCs were CD4-enriched, then split into naive and memory cells. Study-wide findings and caveats: Crossreactive clones expanded significantly less to SARS-CoV-2 than monoreactive clones. Pre-pandemic and post-infection samples never came from the same donor.

Details on this clone: The antigen is not known. The junction differs from germline at one of its ends, possibly a read error.

The CDR3 runs 16 residues. Germline V gives CDR1 SGHTA, CDR2 FQGTGA. Sequenced by immunoSEQ multiplex PCR; TCRdb stores in-frame clones only, minus some. The sample holds tens of thousands of clones, 94% seen once. The TCR sequence derives from a human donor in good health. The material sequenced was naive CD4+ T cells from PBMCs. Subset noted: naive CD4+ T cells isolated by negative enrichment. The chain couples TRBV7-3 to TRBJ2-1; 9 bases agree with TRBD2. The CDR3 DNA reads as TGTGCCAGCAGCCCCCAGGCGGGGGGGGCTCCTAATGACCAGTTCTTC. Amino acids: CASSPQAGGAPNDQFF.